These 7 T cell receptor beta chains originate from one sample sequenced in a study of early T cells in non-severe SARS-CoV-2 infection. Each CDR3 protein gets one entry after TCRdb re-called the 5' RACE reads with MiXCR. In the table there are tens of thousands of distinct CDR3 sequences, about a tenth of which are singletons. The sample comprised whole blood. The receptors stem from an adult who was a healthcare worker with PCR-confirmed SARS-CoV-2 infection or an uninfected control (not recorded which).

V usage is TRBV6-5 and J usage is TRBJ2-7; 10 bases agree with TRBD1. Trimming took 7 bases from V and 1 from J; bases not matched to a gene: 13. The CDR3 runs 17 residues. The germline V gene has CDR1 MNHEY and CDR2 SVGAGI. The CDR3 spells CASTITRGQGRSYEQYF. The CDR3 coding sequence is TGTGCCAGCACCATCACCCGGGGACAGGGGAGGTCCTACGAGCAGTACTTC.

The chain is built from TRBV10-2 and TRBJ2-4, with D maybe TRBD2 (7 bases). Per germline, CDR1 WSHSY and CDR2 SAAADI. The CDR3 covers 15 residues. V was shortened by 8 bases and J by 0 bases, with 14 bases between the two germline ends. CDR3 nucleotides: TGCGCCAGCGACACGGGGGGCCTAGCCAAAAACATTCAGTACTTC. It codes for CASDTGGLAKNIQYF.

The chain employs TRBV18 and TRBJ2-7; TRBD1 aligns across 8 bases. The CDR3 sequence is 13 residues long. The J segment lost 7 bases and the V segment lost 3 bases, leaving 5 bases of the junction unmatched. Germline values: CDR1 KGHSH, CDR2 LQKENI. CDR3 in DNA: TGTGCCAGCTCACCTTACGACAGGGGAGAGCAGTACTTC. Its protein is CASSPYDRGEQYF.

The chain carries TRBV5-1 and TRBJ2-1; TRBD2 aligns across 9 bases. The V gene's germline CDR1 is SGHRS and CDR2 YFSETQ. There are 13 residues in the CDR3. The ends lost 0 bases at V and 16 bases at J; junction bases unmatched: 8. DNA for the CDR3: TGCGCCAGCAGCTTGGACGCGGGAGGGATACTTTTCTTC. This encodes CASSLDAGGILFF.

This clonotype turned up a few times. The chain has TRBV3-1 and TRBJ1-6, with 8 bases aligning to TRBD1. The CDR3 has 14 amino acids. Trimming removed 2 bases from V and 10 bases from J; junction bases left unmatched: 4. Germline CDR1 is LGHDT and CDR2 is YNNKEL (reference sequence). The DNA of the CDR3 is TGTGCCAGCAGCCAACGACAGGGGAGCTCACCCCTCCACTTT. Translation: CASSQRQGSSPLHF.

The genes are TRBV10-3 and TRBJ2-5; the D gene is possibly TRBD2 (6 bases). Trimming shortened V by 0 bases and J by 7 bases, and 9 bases separated the two germline ends. In germline, CDR1 is ENHRY, CDR2 SYGVKD. The CDR3 loop spans 13 amino acids. CDR3 amino acids: CAISESLAGTQYF. In DNA form, the CDR3 reads TGTGCCATCAGTGAGTCACTAGCTGGGACCCAGTACTTC.

This clonotype was observed at least ten times. This rearrangement joins TRBV4-3 to TRBJ1-5, with D perhaps TRBD1 (6 bases). Germline CDR1 LGHNA, CDR2 YSLEER. The CDR3 is made up of 15 amino acids. Deletions cut 4 bases from V and 8 bases from J, with 18 bases between. CDR3 DNA sequence: TGCGCCAGCAGCCGCGAAAACAGGGCTACGGAGCCCCAGCATTTT. Amino acid sequence: CASSRENRATEPQHF.